This T cell receptor (beta chain) is from a study of blood T cells in healthy people across ages (dated by TCRdb to between 2014 and 2017). For context, the study as a whole: In model experiments, template switching captured roughly one uniquely barcoded TCR beta cDNA molecule for every two T cells. Donors of different ages were randomly distributed across sequencing lanes to avoid experimental bias. For two donors (one aged 18 to 29 and one aged 80 or older), the study analyzed two additional independent replicas of 1 million unique cDNA reads from the same blood draw. The donors were divided into four age groups: young (average approximately 16 years), middle-aged (approximately 41), aged (roughly 66) and long-lived (roughly 88). Age-related changes in TCR beta repertoire diversity were measured in the study by deep sequencing normalized with unique cDNA molecular identifiers.

The roughly 42 donors, aged about 6 to 95 years, were systemically healthy Caucasian individuals from Russia. Ten milliliters of peripheral blood were drawn from each donor into EDTA-treated Vacutainer tubes. Ficoll-Paque density-gradient centrifugation was used to isolate PBMCs, with at least 6.5 million per sample. Total RNA, at least 6 micrograms per sample, was extracted from PBMCs with Trizol reagent. The percentages of naive CD45RAhigh/CD27high T cells were determined by flow cytometry on a PBMC aliquot from every donor. Paper-wide results and their limitations: Observed TCR beta diversity correlated strongly with the percentage of naive T cells measured by flow cytometry. Conclusive comparison of naive and antigen-experienced compartments was prevented by the profiling of bulk unsorted PBMCs. Estimates of total diversity based on one million sequenced T cells were considered lower bounds and underestimates. Donor CMV infection status was unknown, potentially confounding age-related changes in expanded clonotypes. Observed TCR beta diversity per million T cells fell roughly linearly with age, and a significant reduction was already apparent by age approximately 41. Compared with the aged group, more naive CD4+ T cells, fewer expanded clones and increased TCR diversity were shown by the long-lived group, suggesting age selection.

The receptor library was made with 5' RACE. This sample was sequenced with an Illumina HiSeq 2500. A second PCR of roughly 7 to 11 cycles was performed with a sample-barcoded 5' primer and a J-beta primer mix. A template-switch 5' adaptor carrying 12 random nucleotides introduced a unique molecular identifier onto each TCR beta cDNA molecule. At least 2.5 million CDR3-containing paired-end reads were obtained from each sample. All of the RNA was converted into first-strand cDNA using the Mint cDNA synthesis kit, with a TRBC-specific oligonucleotide serving as the primer. Following uracil-DNA glycosylase treatment, a first 18-cycle PCR with universal primers M1SS and BC2_uni_R was performed on all cDNA. Regarding the original processing steps: For normalization, 1 million high-quality reads were randomly selected from each sample, with every read carrying a distinct molecular identifier. Instead of being binned into consensus sequences, reads that shared molecular identifiers were thrown out. MiTCR, with a Q25 quality threshold and the strictest error-elimination algorithm, was used for CDR3 identification, clonotype clustering and error correction. Lower-bound total TCR beta diversity was estimated with a nonparametric unseen species model using Euler transformation. TCRdb reprocessed the public reads (quality trimming at Q25 with fastp, clone calling with MiXCR) and kept in-frame beta chains. Rows are unified per CDR3 protein, each entry keeping the most common DNA and genes. V and J calls and clone size were set by TCRdb, not the authors. The sample table contains some 1.5 million distinct CDR3 sequences; only one count was recorded for 35% to 45% of them. The top ten clones comprise more than 4% of the sample.

In regard to this clonotype: The antigen this receptor binds is unknown. No much larger clone exists at a distance of one base, and base qualities are not known.

V lost 2 bases and J lost 1 base; the stretch between them is 11 bases long. The germline V gene sets CDR1 to MDHEN and CDR2 to SYDVKM. Spanning cysteine to phenylalanine, the CDR3 consists of 15 amino acids. The only DNA kept is the CDR3, 45 bases in frame from the first base. This sequence was found in a woman between 18 and 29 years old in good health. The chain is encoded by TRBV28 joined to TRBJ1-1; perhaps TRBD1 is the D gene, with 5 bases matching. The specimen was blood. The encoded CDR3 is CASSLGARPNTEAFF. In nucleotides, the sequence is TGTGCCAGCAGTTTAGGGGCAAGGCCGAACACTGAAGCTTTCTTT. Beyond the CDR3, the reference TRBV28 and TRBJ1-1 genes provide the residues; the full variable domain reads: DVKVTQSSRYLVKRTGEKVFLECVQDMDHENMFWYRQDPGLGLRLIYFSYDVKMKEKGDIPEGYSVSREKKERFSLILESASTNQTSMYLCASSLGARPNTEAFFGQGTRLTVV.